Presented here are 10 T cell receptor beta chains from one specimen sequenced in a study of T cells in women clearing cervical HPV infection. Here immunoSEQ multiplex PCR was the method, and the copy in TCRdb shows in-frame clones only, minus some. The sample holds 20,000 to 25,000 clones. Material: blood buffy coat. The receptors derive from a woman aged 18 to 69 with a cervical HPV16 infection that either progressed to CIN3+ or cleared (not recorded which).

About this clone itself: Coverage ceases 3 residues before the CDR3 finishes, and the germline J gene fills in the end. The chain links TRBV19 to TRBJ2-1; 7 positions match TRBD1. Germline V gene lookup returns CDR1 LNHDA and CDR2 SQIVND (reference sequence). Germline trimming cut 4 bases from V and 5 bases from J; bases unmatched to any gene: 8. The CDR3 consists of 15 residues. CDR3 DNA (partial): TGTGCCAGTAGTACTAGGACAGGCCTAAACAATGAG. Its translation is CASSTRTGLNNE. The CDR3 reads in full as CASSTRTGLNNEQFF.

About this clone itself: The CDR3 goes on 3 residues after the read ends, and that part is filled in from the germline J gene. The chain combines TRBV7-9 with TRBJ1-1, with D possibly being TRBD1 (5 bases). The length of the CDR3 is 12 residues. The germline V gene encodes CDR1 SEHNR and CDR2 FQNEAQ (reference sequence). CDR3 residues: CASSHRGEEAFF. The part of the CDR3 DNA that was read is TGTGCCAGCAGCCACCGGGGGGAGGAA.

As to this clone: The CDR3 end lies 3 residues beyond the end of the read and is filled in from the germline J gene. The chain couples TRBV5-1 to TRBJ2-5, with TRBD1 matching 7 bases. Germline V lookup: CDR1 SGHRS, CDR2 YFSETQ. There are 14 residues in the CDR3. J lost 1 base, V lost 7 bases, and 7 bases had no gene match. CDR3: CASELAGGQETQYF. CDR3 bases read: TGCGCCAGCGAGCTTGCAGGGGGCCAAGAGACC.

With regard to this clone: The read ends 3 residues early relative to the CDR3; the germline J gene fills the gap. The chain links TRBV7-9 to TRBJ1-2; 8 positions agree with TRBD1. CDR3 length: 15 residues. Germline trimming cut 0 bases from V and 3 bases from J; bases unmatched to any gene: 3. CDR1 SEHNR and CDR2 FQNEAQ come from the germline V gene (reference sequence). The CDR3 sequence: CASSLAGQGYYGYTF. The sequenced part of the CDR3 DNA is TGTGCCAGCAGCTTAGCCGGACAGGGTTACTATGGC.

Details on this clone: The read stops 3 residues short of the end of the CDR3; the missing end is completed from the germline J gene. The V gene is TRBV19, the J gene TRBJ1-2; D unresolved. The CDR3 sequence is 15 residues long. Germline values: CDR1 LNHDA, CDR2 SQIVND (reference sequence). CDR3 DNA (partial): TGTGCCAGTAGTCAGCGGAGCGGGAGCTCAGATACC. Translating gives CASSQRSGSSDT. The whole CDR3 protein is CASSQRSGSSDTYTF.

A word on this clone: The read ends 3 residues shy of where the CDR3 ends; the end is completed using the germline J gene. The rearrangement links TRBV20-1 to TRBJ2-3; 11 bases match TRBD2. From germline, CDR1 is DFQATT and CDR2 SNEGSKA (reference sequence). The CDR3 has 15 amino acids. Losses at the gene ends were 3 bases for V and 6 bases for J; bases not matched to a gene: 8. The part of the CDR3 DNA that was read is TGCAGTGCTAGTGGTATACTAGCGGGAGAGGATACG. Encoded protein: CSASGILAGEDT. The whole CDR3 protein reads CSASGILAGEDTQYF.

As for this clone: The read halts 3 residues ahead of the CDR3 end, with the missing end drawn from the germline J gene. The chain uses TRBV28 and TRBJ2-1; 9 positions agree with TRBD1. V lost 6 bases, J lost 7 bases, and 7 bases stayed unmatched. The CDR3 runs to 14 residues. Germline V gives CDR1 MDHEN, CDR2 SYDVKM. Partial CDR3 DNA: TGTGCCAGCAGCGGACAGGGGTCTTCAAATGAG. Translation: CASSGQGSSNE. In full, the CDR3 is CASSGQGSSNEQFF.

The sequenced part of the CDR3 DNA is TGCGCCAGCAGTCGGATGCGACTAGCGGGAATCTACAATGAG. It yields the protein CASSRMRLAGIYNE. The whole CDR3 region reads CASSRMRLAGIYNEQFF. V gene TRBV4-1 combines with J gene TRBJ2-1, with 11 bases that match TRBD2. Sequencing ends 3 residues short of the CDR3 end; the germline J gene provides the rest. The germline gives CDR1 MGHRA, CDR2 YSYEKL. This CDR3 contains 17 residues. V dropped 6 bases and J dropped 3; count of bases not matched to a gene: 10.

Comment on this clone: The read stops 3 residues short of the end of the CDR3; the missing end is completed from the germline J gene. This chain joins TRBV2 and TRBJ1-6; D is unresolved. The V gene lost 3 bases and the J gene lost 6 bases, with 12 bases spanning the gap. This CDR3 has 15 amino acids. The germline gives CDR1 SNHLY, CDR2 FYNNEI. The CDR3 region is CASSDRTRGNSPLHF. The part of the CDR3 DNA that was read is TGTGCCAGCAGTGACAGGACCCGGGGTAATTCACCC.

About this clone: The sequenced fragment ends 3 residues before the CDR3 boundary, so the rest is inferred from the germline J gene. V usage is TRBV19 and J usage is TRBJ1-3; D possibly corresponds to TRBD1 (5 bases). V lost 3 bases and J lost 2, with 14 bases in between. Germline V gene sequence: CDR1 LNHDA, CDR2 SQIVND (reference sequence). This CDR3 contains 16 residues. The CDR3 loop reads CASSMPDSGPGNTIYF. Partial CDR3 DNA: TGTGCCAGTAGTATGCCCGACAGTGGACCTGGAAACACC.